This TCR beta chain derives from a study of T cells in Graves' hyperthyroidism and ophthalmopathy. Germline CDR1 is SGHTA and CDR2 is FQGTGA. J gave up 3 bases and V 6 bases, and 4 bases lay outside the gene matches. This CDR3 contains 14 residues. In regard to this clonotype: As yet, its antigen is unknown.

There were TCR beta CDR3 regions amplified from RNA transcripts. Primed by the HTBI set, a first-round RT-PCR was run on the TCR CDR3. MiXCR was run by TCRdb on the multiplex PCR reads, yielding one entry per CDR3 protein. The sample yields under 350,000 distinct CDR3 sequences, 18% seen once. The study excluded patients with uncontrolled infection, other autoimmune disease, pregnancy or lactation. Used for diagnoses were clinical symptoms, serum thyroxine and TRAb, thyroid ultrasound and orbital computed tomography. General observations from the study: Most clonotypes expanded in thyroid above 0.001 were likewise present in blood. Ophthalmopathy got predicted by the model a median roughly 6.1 months before its onset.

The chain links TRBV7-3 to TRBJ2-2, with 7 bases identical to TRBD2. The source of this sequence is a woman in her forties or fifties with Graves' hyperthyroidism. Sequenced material: blood. Written as DNA, the CDR3 is TGTGCCAGCAGTCCAGGACTAGACACCGGGGAGCTGTTTTTT. This gives the protein CASSPGLDTGELFF.